This T cell receptor beta chain was captured in a study of T cell clonotyping in hematopoietic cell transplantation. Germline V gene lookup returns CDR1 MNHNS and CDR2 SASEGT. V dropped 9 bases and J dropped 3; count of bases not matched to a gene: 6. The CDR3 runs to 13 residues. There are a few counts of this clone. Assay used: immunoSEQ multiplex PCR; TCRdb lists only in-frame clones, some missing. This table has approximately 4,400 clones, 70% appearing once. Samples: about 28 days before transplant, then days 30, 100 and 180 after. The clonotype was recovered from a male patient aged 60 to 75 who had an allogeneic stem cell transplant, so the T cells may come from the graft donor. Some clones in this sample may be carry-over from other donors' samples. This rearrangement joins TRBV6-1 to TRBJ2-7; TRBD2 aligns across 9 bases. Sequencing used PBMCs, obtained 100 days after allogeneic stem cell transplant. The CDR3 sequence is CASRLAALYEQYF. In DNA, the CDR3 is TGTGCCAGTAGACTAGCGGCACTCTACGAGCAGTACTTC.